This TCR beta chain was recovered during a study of cytomegalovirus exposure and HLA in healthy donors (dated by TCRdb to about 2017). For the study in its entirety: According to an earlier analysis of 587 of the donors, about 170 million T cells yielded 120 million or so unique TCR beta sequences and about 280 Gb of sequence data. The later analysis used no new phenotypic data to find candidate immune exposures, relying instead on TCR beta sequences and their occurrence across donors. To decide whether each TCR beta V gene segment behaved as functional or pseudogenic, an earlier analysis of fewer than 750 of the donors relied on high-throughput TCR beta sequencing. The T cell repertoires of 700 or so subjects were profiled by immunosequencing and related to cytomegalovirus serostatus. An early release that covered several hundred HLA-typed donors contained 300 to 350 gigabases of sequencing data and 80 million or so unique TCR sequences. A separate validation cohort of roughly 110 different subjects was used in addition to the roughly 670-subject first cohort. Both class I and class II loci were covered by HLA typing, at four-digit resolution. Donor age, sex, ethnicity and CMV serostatus were collected together with the repertoire data. A later genetic analysis used genome-wide SNP genotypes for about 55% of the 666 donors, treating that subset as a discovery cohort. The study aimed to test whether cataloging public T cell receptors could reveal signatures of past pathogen exposure. Several DR-DQ haplotypes were treated as single units for association and clustering because of strong linkage in the cohort. All discovery cohort repertoires had been generated on a single sequencing platform. A later analysis re-analyzed previously published TCR beta repertoires from 650 to 800 donors and added high-resolution HLA genotyping to study TCR occurrence patterns. On average, around 240,000 unique TCR beta nucleotide sequences were sequenced per donor among a few hundred genotyped donors of the cohort, with about 17% of those sequences being non-productive. High-throughput TCR immunosequencing, statistical association of individual TCRs with disease status, and machine learning were combined to predict cytomegalovirus infection status. Of the roughly 400 genotyped donors, around 81% fell in the genetic ancestry cluster associated with self-reported Caucasian donors. Typing coverage varied by locus: about 629-630 donors for A, B, C, DRB1 and DQB1; roughly 520 for DQA1; approximately 570 for DPA1; 400 to 480 for DPB1. What the authors observed across the whole study: In vitro tests confirmed that a few of the cytomegalovirus-associated TCR beta chains recognize cytomegalovirus antigens. Correlated functional status among segregating V segments might reflect linkage disequilibrium, but an unknown experimental factor could not be ruled out. At a false discovery rate of 0.05, a later analysis linked about 17,000 TCR beta sequences to specific HLA alleles. Strong co-occurrence of HLA alleles, especially DR and DQ, made assigning TCR associations to individual alleles difficult. Compared with the 666-donor mean, donors in an Asian-associated ancestry cluster had fewer N-insertions in productive TCRs, according to a later genetic analysis. An association between a missense DCLRE1C variant and V-gene and J-gene trimming of TCR beta chains was found in a later genetic analysis and replicated in an independent cohort. The only immune exposure information available for the cohort was CMV serostatus. A total of fewer than 200 TCR beta chains were listed by the study as associated with cytomegalovirus. The classifier was reported to diagnose cytomegalovirus status with high specificity and sensitivity in both the original cohort and the validation cohort. A further reported finding was that TCR beta sequences accurately predicted the HLA-A and HLA-B alleles for most subjects in the first cohort. In a later analysis, the rate of TCR association differed among HLA loci, with DRB1 alleles having the most associated TCRs and HLA-C alleles having the fewest. Because some donors lacked HLA typing at each locus, the association tests relied only on the typed subset. Because the 87-base-pair reads could not distinguish some IMGT-functional V segments, including TRBV6-2 and TRBV6-3, those segments were excluded. A group of highly shared sequence variants was considered likely to be a technical artifact of the sequencing pipeline. An earlier analysis of approximately 530 of the donors showed that most TCR beta V segments appeared in productive rearrangements either about 90% or about 30% of the time, which broadly matched IMGT annotations. The authors suggested that the approach could potentially be extended to other disease states and immunological phenotypes. In a later analysis, most CMV-associated TCR beta chains were found to appear HLA-restricted, with HLA associations seemingly driven largely by CMV exposure. Compared with equally common non-associated chains, HLA-associated TCR beta chains in a later analysis were more clonally expanded and had lower generation probabilities. Sequencing depth was assumed to be roughly uniform across donors in the presence/absence analyses, though that assumption may not hold. In this cohort, only TCR beta chains were sequenced, and detectable features were limited by the absence of alpha or paired-chain data. Most TCR sequences were seen in very few donors, while some public TCRs were found in many individuals. According to a later analysis, parvovirus B19, influenza, CMV and Epstein-Barr virus appeared linked to several top co-occurrence clusters. Because counts were too low, 15 to 20 rarely observed V segments, including chromosome 9 orphons, were excluded from the earlier analysis of fewer than 650 of the donors.

About this clone itself: Its antigen target is currently unknown. No much larger clonotype is one base removed from it; base qualities were not supplied.

V is reduced by 3 bases and J by 9 bases, leaving a spacing of 15 bases between them. The germline V gene encodes CDR1 PRHDT and CDR2 FYEKMQ (reference sequence). The cysteine opens and the phenylalanine closes a CDR3 of 13 amino acids. The sequence is cut down to CDR3 DNA, 39 bases in frame from base 1. Library prep was done by the immunoSEQ multiplex PCR assay. The multiplex PCR relied on a mix of 60 forward primers for TCR Vbeta segments and 13 reverse primers for TCR Jbeta segments. The CDR3 region of rearranged TCR beta genes was amplified from genomic DNA by a multiplex PCR assay. The amplified TCR beta libraries were sequenced on the Illumina HiSeq System as 87-base-pair reads. In the paper's pipeline: A later analysis counted approximately 74 million unique TCR beta chains across the roughly 700 repertoires, and 9 million to 14 million of these chains were shared by at least two donors. A nearest-neighbor algorithm error-corrected the raw reads and collapsed the reads into unique sequences, merging closely related sequences to remove PCR and sequencing errors. Alignment of CDR3 sequences to IMGT reference sequences was used to assign V, D and J gene segments. For a sequence to be retained, at least a six-nucleotide match to both a V gene segment and a J gene segment was required. Rearrangements were called productive when the CDR3 lacked stop codons and stayed in frame with V and J; all others were non-productive. CDR3 was defined by IMGT convention, running from the second conserved V-encoded cysteine to the conserved J-encoded phenylalanine. The earlier analysis of 500 to 600 of the donors excluded sequences that lacked an unambiguous match to a single V gene segment. An earlier analysis of approximately 590 of the donors classified V segments as functional when productive rearrangements were above 56.7% and as segregating when the standard deviation between donors was above 5%. A statistical classification framework was developed to diagnose cytomegalovirus status using the catalog of TCR beta chain sequences. In a later analysis, TCR nucleotide sequences were compared against IMGT/GENE-DB human TR gene sequences so that V and J genes could be assigned. In a later analysis, CDR3 sequences and most-parsimonious VDJ recombination scenarios were assigned using the TCRdist pipeline. A later analysis defined each TCR beta chain by its CDR3 amino acid sequence plus V-gene family, and excluded reads lacking a unique V-gene family. To address suspected cross-contamination and a sequencing artifact, a later analysis removed some 620 highly shared, low-generation-probability nucleotide sequences. In a later analysis, a clonal expansion index for each public chain was calculated from normalized within-repertoire ranks of inferred template counts. In a later analysis, generation probabilities were computed with a VDJ recombination model fitted to out-of-frame rearrangements, and the resulting probabilities were checked against IGoR. In a later analysis, TCR-TCR, TCR-HLA and TCR-CMV co-occurrence was scored with hypergeometric tests, and a repertoire-size bias correction was applied to TCR pairs. False discovery rates were estimated in a later analysis by permuting HLA or CMV assignments 20 times. In a later analysis, co-occurring TCRs were grouped with DBSCAN, and TCRdist sequence similarity was added when clustering was performed within HLA-allele-positive subsets. Repertoires with fewer than 30,000 or more than 120,000 public chains were left out of co-occurrence clustering, as were a handful of repertoires with anomalous nucleotide sharing. TCRdb took over this immuneACCESS table, retaining in-frame rearrangements with V and J assigned. Such tables are incomplete; in checked studies, under half of the missing clones stem from an unresolved V gene, and the remainder is unexplained. V, J and clone size reflect that table, while D and trimming were determined from the DNA. The sample data list approximately 140,000 clones, and over 70% of these were observed just once. The ten biggest clones cover around 7.1% of the sample.

The cohort comprised several hundred healthy bone marrow donors. All cohort members were sampled while nominally healthy, although unrecorded immune exposures were likely present. The donor was CMV seropositive and belonged to the group of 250 to 300 seropositive cohort members. Each donor provided a peripheral blood sample, and peripheral blood mononuclear cells were used for TCR beta sequencing. The Qiagen DNeasy Blood Extraction Kit was used to extract genomic DNA from the blood cell samples. The sample was PBMCs. The rearrangement joined TRBV13 to TRBJ2-7; TRBD1 is a weak D gene call, 5 bases matching. The receptor comes from a middle-aged woman in good health and CMV-seropositive. The nucleotide sequence reads TGTGCCAGCAGCTTTGGGGCTGCCGATAGGCAGTACTTC. Its protein product is CASSFGAADRQYF.